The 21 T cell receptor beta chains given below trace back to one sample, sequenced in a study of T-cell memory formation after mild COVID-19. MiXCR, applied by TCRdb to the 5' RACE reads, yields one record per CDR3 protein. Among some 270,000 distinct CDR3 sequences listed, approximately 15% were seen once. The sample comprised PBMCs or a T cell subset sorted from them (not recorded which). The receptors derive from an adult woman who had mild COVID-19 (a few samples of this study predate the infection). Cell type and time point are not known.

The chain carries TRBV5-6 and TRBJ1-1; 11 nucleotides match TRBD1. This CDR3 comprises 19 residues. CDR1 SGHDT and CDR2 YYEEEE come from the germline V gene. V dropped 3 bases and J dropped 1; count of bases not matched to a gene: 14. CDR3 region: CASSSPSGTGGIWNTEAFF. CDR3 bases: TGTGCCAGCAGCTCCCCGTCTGGGACAGGGGGAATTTGGAACACTGAAGCTTTCTTT.

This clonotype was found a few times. The CDR3: CASSQPPWGYTF. The DNA for the CDR3 is TGTGCCAGCAGTCAACCCCCCTGGGGCTACACCTTC. The chain joins TRBV6-5 to TRBJ1-2, with no clear D. The CDR3 contains 12 residues. V lost 5 bases, J lost 8 bases, and 12 bases lay in between. Germline CDR1 MNHEY, CDR2 SVGAGI.

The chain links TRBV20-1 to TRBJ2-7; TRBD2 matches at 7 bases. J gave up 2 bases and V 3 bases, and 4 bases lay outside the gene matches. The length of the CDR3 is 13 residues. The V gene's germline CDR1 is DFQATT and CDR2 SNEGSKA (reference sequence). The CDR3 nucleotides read TGCAGTGCTAGGCGGGAGTTCACCTACGAGCAGTACTTC. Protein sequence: CSARREFTYEQYF.

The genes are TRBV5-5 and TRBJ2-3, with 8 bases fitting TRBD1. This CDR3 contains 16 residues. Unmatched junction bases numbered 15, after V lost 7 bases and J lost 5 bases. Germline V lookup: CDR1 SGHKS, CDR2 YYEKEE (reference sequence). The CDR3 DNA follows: TGTGCCAGCCACAGATCAGGGGGCGCGTACCTAGATACGCAGTATTTT. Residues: CASHRSGGAYLDTQYF.

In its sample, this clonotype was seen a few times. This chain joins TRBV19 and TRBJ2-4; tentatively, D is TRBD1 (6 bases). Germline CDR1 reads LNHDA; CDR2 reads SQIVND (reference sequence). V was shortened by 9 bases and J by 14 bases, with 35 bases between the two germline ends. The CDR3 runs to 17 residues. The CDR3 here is CASTVRYDSSGTFKEYF. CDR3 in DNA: TGTGCCAGCACTGTCCGGTACGACTCCTCCGGGACATTCAAGGAGTACTTC.

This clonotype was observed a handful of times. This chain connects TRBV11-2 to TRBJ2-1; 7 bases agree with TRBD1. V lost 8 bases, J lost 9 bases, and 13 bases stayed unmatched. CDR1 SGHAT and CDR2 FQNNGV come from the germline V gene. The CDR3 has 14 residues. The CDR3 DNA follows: TGTGCCAGCTGTCGCGACAGGGCCAGGGGTGAGCAGTTCTTC. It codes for CASCRDRARGEQFF.

CDR3 protein: CASSQDLSWDYEQYF. CDR3 bases: TGTGCCAGCAGCCAAGATTTGTCATGGGACTACGAGCAGTACTTC. V is TRBV4-2 and J is TRBJ2-7, with D uncertain. CDR1 and CDR2 from the germline V gene are LGHNA and YNFKEQ. V lost 0 bases to trimming and J lost 3 bases, with 12 bases between them. The CDR3 totals 15 residues.

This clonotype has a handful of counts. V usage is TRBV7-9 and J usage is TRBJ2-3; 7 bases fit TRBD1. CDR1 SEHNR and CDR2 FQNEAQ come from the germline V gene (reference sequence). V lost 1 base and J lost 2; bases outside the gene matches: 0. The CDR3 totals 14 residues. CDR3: CASSLEGATDTQYF. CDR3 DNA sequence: TGTGCCAGCAGCTTAGAGGGGGCCACAGATACGCAGTATTTT.

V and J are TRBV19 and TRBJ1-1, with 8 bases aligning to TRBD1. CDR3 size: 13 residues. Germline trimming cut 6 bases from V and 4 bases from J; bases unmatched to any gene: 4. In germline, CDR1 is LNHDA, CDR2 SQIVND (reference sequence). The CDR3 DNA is TGTGCCAGTAGGGGACAGGTCGTCACTGAAGCTTTCTTT. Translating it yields CASRGQVVTEAFF.

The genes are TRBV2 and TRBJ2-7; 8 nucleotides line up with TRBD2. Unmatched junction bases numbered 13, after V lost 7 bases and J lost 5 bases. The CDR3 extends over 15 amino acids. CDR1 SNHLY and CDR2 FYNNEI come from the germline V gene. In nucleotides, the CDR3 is TGTGCCAGCATGCGTAACAGCGGGGGATCGGACGAGCAGTACTTC. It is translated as CASMRNSGGSDEQYF.

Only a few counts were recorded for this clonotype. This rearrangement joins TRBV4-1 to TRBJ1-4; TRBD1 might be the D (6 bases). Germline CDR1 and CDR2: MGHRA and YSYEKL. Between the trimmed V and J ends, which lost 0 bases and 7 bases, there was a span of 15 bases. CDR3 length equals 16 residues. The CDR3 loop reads CASSQDITGYGEKLFF. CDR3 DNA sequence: TGCGCCAGCAGCCAAGATATAACAGGGTACGGTGAAAAACTGTTTTTT.

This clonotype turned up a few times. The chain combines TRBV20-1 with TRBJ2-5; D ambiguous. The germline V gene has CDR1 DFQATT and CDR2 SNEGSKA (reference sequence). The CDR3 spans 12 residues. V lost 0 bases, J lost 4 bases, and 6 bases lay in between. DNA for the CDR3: TGCAGTGCTAGAGACCCCGGAGAGACCCAGTACTTC. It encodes CSARDPGETQYF.

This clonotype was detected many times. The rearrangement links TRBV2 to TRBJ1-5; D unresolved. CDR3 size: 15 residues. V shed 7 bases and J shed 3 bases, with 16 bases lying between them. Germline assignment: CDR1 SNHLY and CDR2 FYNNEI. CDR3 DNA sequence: TGTGCCAGCAAGAATCAGGACTCCTCCAATCAGCCCCAGCATTTT. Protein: CASKNQDSSNQPQHF. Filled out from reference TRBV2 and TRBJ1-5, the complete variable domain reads EPEVTQTPSHQVTQMGQEVILRCVPISNHLYFYWYRQILGQKVEFLVSFYNNEISEKSEIFDDQFSVERPDGSNFTLKIRSTKLEDSAMYFCASKNQDSSNQPQHFGDGTRLSIL.

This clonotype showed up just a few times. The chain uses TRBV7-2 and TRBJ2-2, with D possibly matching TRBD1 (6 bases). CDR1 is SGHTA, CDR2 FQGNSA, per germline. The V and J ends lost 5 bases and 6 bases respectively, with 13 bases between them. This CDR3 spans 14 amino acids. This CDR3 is CASSRTGFAGELFF. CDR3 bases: TGTGCCAGCAGCCGCACAGGGTTTGCCGGGGAGCTGTTTTTT.

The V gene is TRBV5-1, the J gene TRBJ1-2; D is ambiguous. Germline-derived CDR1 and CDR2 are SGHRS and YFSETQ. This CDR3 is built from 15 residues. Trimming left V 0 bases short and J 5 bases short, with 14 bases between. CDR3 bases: TGCGCCAGCAGCTTGGAACCCTCGACCAATTATGGCTACACCTTC. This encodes CASSLEPSTNYGYTF.

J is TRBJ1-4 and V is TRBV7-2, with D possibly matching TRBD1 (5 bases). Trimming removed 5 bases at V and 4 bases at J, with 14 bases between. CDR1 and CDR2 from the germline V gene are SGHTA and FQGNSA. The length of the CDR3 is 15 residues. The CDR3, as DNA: TGTGCCAGCAGCGCTCTACAGGTCCTTAATGAAAAACTGTTTTTT. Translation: CASSALQVLNEKLFF.

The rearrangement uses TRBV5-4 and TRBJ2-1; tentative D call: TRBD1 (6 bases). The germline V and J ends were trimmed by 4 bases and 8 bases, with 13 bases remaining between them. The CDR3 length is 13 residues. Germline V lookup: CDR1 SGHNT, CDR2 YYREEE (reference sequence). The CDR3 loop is CASSQRQGYEQFF. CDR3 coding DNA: TGTGCCAGCAGCCAAAGGCAGGGGTATGAGCAGTTCTTC.

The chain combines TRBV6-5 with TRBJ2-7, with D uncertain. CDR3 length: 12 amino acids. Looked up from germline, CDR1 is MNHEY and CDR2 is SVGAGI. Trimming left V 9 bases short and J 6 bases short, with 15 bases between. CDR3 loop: CARQLPGREQYF. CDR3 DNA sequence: TGTGCCAGACAACTCCCGGGTCGCGAGCAGTACTTC.

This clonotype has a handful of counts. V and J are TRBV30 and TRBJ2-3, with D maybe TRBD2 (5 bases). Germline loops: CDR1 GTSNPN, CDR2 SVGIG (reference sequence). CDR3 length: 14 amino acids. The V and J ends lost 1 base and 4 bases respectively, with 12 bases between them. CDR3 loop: CAWSGEGVADTQYF. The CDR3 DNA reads TGTGCCTGGAGTGGAGAGGGAGTGGCAGATACGCAGTATTTT.

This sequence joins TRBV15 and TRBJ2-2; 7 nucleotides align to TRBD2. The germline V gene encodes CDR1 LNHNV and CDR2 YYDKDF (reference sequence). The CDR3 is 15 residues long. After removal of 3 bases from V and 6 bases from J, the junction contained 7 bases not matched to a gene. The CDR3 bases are TGTGCCACCAGCAGGGGGGGGACGGGGGCCGGGGAGCTGTTTTTT. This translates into CATSRGGTGAGELFF. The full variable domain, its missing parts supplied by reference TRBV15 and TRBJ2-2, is DAMVIQNPRYQVTQFGKPVTLSCSQTLNHNVMYWYQQKSSQAPKLLFHYYDKDFNNEADTPDNFQSRRPNTSFCFLDIRSPGLGDTAMYLCATSRGGTGAGELFFGEGSRLTVL.

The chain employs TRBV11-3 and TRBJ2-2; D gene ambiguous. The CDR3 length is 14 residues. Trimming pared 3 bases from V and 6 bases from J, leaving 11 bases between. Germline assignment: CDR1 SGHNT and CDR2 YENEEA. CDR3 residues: CASSFLGSAGELFF. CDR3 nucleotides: TGTGCCAGCAGCTTTTTGGGAAGCGCCGGGGAGCTGTTTTTT.